A selection of T cell receptor beta chains follows, all from one sample in a study of T cell changes during pregnancy in multiple sclerosis. Using immunoSEQ multiplex PCR, the repertoire was profiled, and TCRdb retains in-frame clones only, with some absent. Among tens of thousands of clones, around 96% were seen once, and the ten largest hold about 2.5%. The sequencing used CD8+ T cells from peripheral blood mononuclear cells, collected after pregnancy. These receptors originate from a female donor with multiple sclerosis, enrolled in a pregnancy study. CDR3s include the opening cysteine and the closing phenylalanine or tryptophan. The D gene is left open where the match is weak. Rows may omit the clone size; those that give it use once, few, many or a size class.

V	size	D	J	CDR3	DNA
TRBV13	-	-	TRBJ2-7	CASSSTNPGQRSSYEQYF	TGTGCCAGCAGCTCGACTAACCCCGGACAGCGGAGCTCCTACGAGCAGTACTTC
TRBV28	-	TRBD2	TRBJ2-1	CASRIRGLAGDNSEQFF	TGTGCCAGCAGGATTCGGGGACTAGCGGGAGACAACTCCGAGCAGTTCTTC
TRBV5-1	-	-	TRBJ1-1	CASSLGRNTEAFF	TGCGCCAGCAGCTTGGGCAGGAACACTGAAGCTTTCTTT
TRBV27	-	-	TRBJ2-3	CATSAESPGDITDTQYF	TGTGCCACCAGCGCGGAGTCGCCAGGGGACATCACAGATACGCAGTATTTT
TRBV27	-	TRBD2	TRBJ2-1	CASSQAGGEQFF	TGTGCCAGCAGCCAAGCGGGAGGTGAGCAGTTCTTC
TRBV7-9	few	-	TRBJ1-1	CASSLGGGQMNTEAFF	TGTGCCAGCAGCTTAGGCGGGGGCCAAATGAACACTGAAGCTTTCTTT
TRBV28	-	-	TRBJ1-5	CASSPPHQGRQPQHF	TGTGCCAGCAGTCCCCCACACCAGGGGCGACAGCCCCAGCATTTT
TRBV29-1	-	-	TRBJ2-1	CSVEWNEQFF	TGCAGCGTAGAGTGGAATGAGCAGTTCTTC
TRBV7-9	-	TRBD2	TRBJ2-7	CASSLIAGPTYEQYF	TGTGCCAGCAGCCTCATAGCGGGACCAACCTACGAGCAGTACTTC
TRBV9	few	-	TRBJ1-1	CASSKPGGTEAFF	TGTGCCAGCAGCAAGCCAGGAGGAACTGAAGCTTTCTTT
TRBV14	-	TRBD1	TRBJ2-7	CASSHDKDRAYEQYF	TGTGCCAGCAGCCACGATAAGGACAGGGCCTACGAGCAGTACTTC
TRBV4-2	-	TRBD1	TRBJ1-1	CASSQDIQGVNTEAFF	TGTGCCAGCAGCCAAGATATCCAGGGGGTGAACACTGAAGCTTTCTTT
TRBV28	-	-	TRBJ2-1	CASSPYDSGHYNEQFF	TGTGCCAGCAGTCCCTATGACAGCGGGCACTACAATGAGCAGTTCTTC
TRBV5-4	-	TRBD1	TRBJ1-1	CASSLGTGGSTEAFF	TGTGCCAGCAGCTTGGGAACAGGGGGCAGTACTGAAGCTTTCTTT
TRBV27	-	-	TRBJ2-1	CASSLATDYNEQFF	TGTGCCAGCAGTCTAGCGACCGACTACAATGAGCAGTTCTTC
TRBV19	-	TRBD1	TRBJ1-5	CASSGDRGVLGNQPQHF	TGTGCCAGTAGTGGGGACAGGGGGGTCCTCGGCAATCAGCCCCAGCATTTT
TRBV28	once	-	TRBJ1-4	CASSFIQTTNEKLFF	TGTGCCAGCAGTTTCATACAGACAACTAATGAAAAACTGTTTTTT
TRBV11-2	-	TRBD1	TRBJ1-2	CASSFGVGPGGGIYYGYTF	TGTGCCAGCAGCTTCGGGGTGGGGCCAGGGGGTGGCATCTACTATGGCTACACCTTC
TRBV27	-	-	TRBJ2-7	CASSLVQGYEQYF	TGTGCCAGCAGTTTAGTTCAGGGCTACGAGCAGTACTTC
TRBV7-9	-	-	TRBJ1-1	CASSPDRMNTEAFF	TGTGCCAGCAGCCCAGACAGAATGAACACTGAAGCTTTCTTT
TRBV9	-	-	TRBJ2-3	CASSVEGGSTDTQYF	TGTGCCAGCAGCGTAGAAGGGGGTAGCACAGATACGCAGTATTTT
TRBV6-1	-	TRBD1	TRBJ2-3	CASSEEGTGHTDTQYF	TGTGCCAGCAGTGAAGAGGGGACAGGACACACAGATACGCAGTATTTT
TRBV4-1	-	-	TRBJ1-1	CASSQDVAGDTEAFF	TGCGCCAGCAGCCAAGATGTAGCAGGGGACACTGAAGCTTTCTTT
TRBV28	-	TRBD1	TRBJ1-5	CASGRTGQGASQPQHF	TGTGCCAGCGGCAGAACGGGACAGGGGGCATCTCAGCCCCAGCATTTT
TRBV30	-	-	TRBJ2-7	CAWSVLYEQYF	TGTGCCTGGAGTGTACTCTACGAGCAGTACTTC
TRBV28	-	-	TRBJ2-7	CASRFSTGIWGKDYEQYF	TGTGCCAGCAGGTTCTCAACAGGGATTTGGGGCAAAGACTACGAGCAGTACTTC
TRBV4-2	-	-	TRBJ1-1	CASSQDPPRTQANTEAFF	TGTGCCAGCAGCCAAGATCCCCCCCGGACACAAGCGAACACTGAAGCTTTCTTT
TRBV28	-	-	TRBJ1-2	CASSSGYGESYGYTF	TGTGCCAGCAGTTCTGGGTATGGGGAGTCCTATGGCTACACCTTC
TRBV28	-	TRBD1	TRBJ2-7	CASSFRGQLSYEQYF	TGTGCCAGCAGTTTCAGGGGGCAACTCTCCTACGAGCAGTACTTC